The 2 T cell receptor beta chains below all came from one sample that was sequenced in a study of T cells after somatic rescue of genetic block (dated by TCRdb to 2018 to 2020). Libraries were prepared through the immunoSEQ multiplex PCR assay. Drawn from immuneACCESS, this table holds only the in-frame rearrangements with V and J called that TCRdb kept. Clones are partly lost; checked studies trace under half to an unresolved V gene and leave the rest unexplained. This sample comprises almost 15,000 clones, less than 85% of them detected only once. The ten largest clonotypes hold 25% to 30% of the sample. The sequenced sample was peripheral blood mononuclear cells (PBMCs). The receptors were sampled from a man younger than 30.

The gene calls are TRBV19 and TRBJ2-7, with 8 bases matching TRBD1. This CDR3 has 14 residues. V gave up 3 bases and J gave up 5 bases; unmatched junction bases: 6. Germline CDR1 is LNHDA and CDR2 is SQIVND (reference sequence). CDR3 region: CASSIRQGNNEQYF. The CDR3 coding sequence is TGTGCCAGTAGTATCCGACAGGGGAACAACGAGCAGTACTTC.

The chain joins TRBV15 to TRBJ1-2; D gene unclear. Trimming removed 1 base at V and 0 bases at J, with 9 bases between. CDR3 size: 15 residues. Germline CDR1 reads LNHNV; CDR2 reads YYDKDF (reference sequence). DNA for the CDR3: TGTGCCACCAGCAGAGTGGGTTCCTCTAACTATGGCTACACCTTC. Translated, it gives CATSRVGSSNYGYTF.